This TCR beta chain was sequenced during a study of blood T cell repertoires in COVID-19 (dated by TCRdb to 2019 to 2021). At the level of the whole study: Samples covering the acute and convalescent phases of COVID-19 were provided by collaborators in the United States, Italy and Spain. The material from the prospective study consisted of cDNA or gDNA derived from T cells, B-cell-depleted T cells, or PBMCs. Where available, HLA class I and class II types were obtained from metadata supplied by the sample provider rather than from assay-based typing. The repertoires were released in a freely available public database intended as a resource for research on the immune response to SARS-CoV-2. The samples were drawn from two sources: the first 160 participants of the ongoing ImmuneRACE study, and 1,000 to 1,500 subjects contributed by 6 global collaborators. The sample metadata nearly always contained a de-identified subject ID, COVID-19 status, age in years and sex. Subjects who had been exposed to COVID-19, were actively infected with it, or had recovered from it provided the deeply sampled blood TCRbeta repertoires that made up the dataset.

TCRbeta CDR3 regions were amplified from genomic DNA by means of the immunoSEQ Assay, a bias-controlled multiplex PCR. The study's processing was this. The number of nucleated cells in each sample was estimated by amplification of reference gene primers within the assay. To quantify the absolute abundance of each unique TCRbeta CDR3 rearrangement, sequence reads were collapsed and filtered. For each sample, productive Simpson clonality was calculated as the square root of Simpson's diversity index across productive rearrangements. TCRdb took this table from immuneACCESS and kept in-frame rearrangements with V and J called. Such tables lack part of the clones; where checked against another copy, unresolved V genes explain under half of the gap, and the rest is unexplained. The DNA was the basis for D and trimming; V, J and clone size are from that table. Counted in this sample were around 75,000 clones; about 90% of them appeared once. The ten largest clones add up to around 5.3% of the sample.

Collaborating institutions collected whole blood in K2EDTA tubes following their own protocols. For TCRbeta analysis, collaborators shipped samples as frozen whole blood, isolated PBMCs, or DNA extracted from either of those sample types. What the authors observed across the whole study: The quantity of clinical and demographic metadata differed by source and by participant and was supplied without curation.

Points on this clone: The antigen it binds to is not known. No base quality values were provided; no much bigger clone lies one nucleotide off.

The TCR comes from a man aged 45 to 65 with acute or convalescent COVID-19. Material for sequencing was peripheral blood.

This receptor carries the CDR3 CASSLLTSGSGDTQYF. The DNA sequence is as follows: TGCGCCAGCAGCTTGTTGACTAGCGGGAGTGGAGATACGCAGTATTTT. The rearrangement combines TRBV5-1 with TRBJ2-3; TRBD2 fits 12 bases in the junction. V has 1 base trimmed and J has 5 bases trimmed; junction bases matching no gene number 5. CDR1 and CDR2 (SGHRS, YFSETQ) derive from the germline V gene. The cysteine opens and the phenylalanine closes a CDR3 of 16 amino acids. Of the read, only the CDR3 DNA is kept; its 48 bases are in frame from base 1.